A selection of T cell receptor beta chains follows, all from one sample in a study of blood T cell repertoires in COVID-19. Produced via immunoSEQ multiplex PCR; TCRdb's table is partial and in-frame only. The sample lists roughly 94,000 clones; more than 65% were seen once. The specimen sequenced was peripheral blood. The receptors were sampled from a man aged 55-75 years with acute or convalescent COVID-19. Both conserved end residues are part of each CDR3. A D gene is named only where the DNA matches it firmly. A row's size may be missing; if present it is once, few, many or a size class.

size,V,D,J,CDR3,DNA
-,TRBV19,-,TRBJ1-1,CASSITSTGQTSTFF,TGTGCCAGTAGTATCACATCAACCGGACAGACGTCGACTTTCTTT
-,TRBV6-5,-,TRBJ2-2,CASSQTNTGELFF,TGTGCCAGCAGCCAGACGAACACCGGGGAGCTGTTTTTT
-,TRBV4-2,-,TRBJ2-2,CASSQVSAGQRTGELFF,TGTGCCAGCAGCCAAGTTTCGGCAGGACAGAGGACCGGGGAGCTGTTTTTT
once,TRBV5-4,TRBD2,TRBJ2-3,CASSRMLAGGPRDTQYF,TGTGCCAGCAGCAGAATGTTAGCGGGGGGACCGCGGGATACGCAGTATTTT
-,TRBV5-1,-,TRBJ2-2,CASSLIRNTGELFF,TGCGCCAGCAGCTTGATCCGGAACACCGGGGAGCTGTTTTTT
-,TRBV18,TRBD1,TRBJ1-3,CASSPGQGARGGNTIYF,TGTGCCAGCTCACCAGGACAGGGGGCTCGAGGTGGAAACACCATATATTTT
-,TRBV15,-,TRBJ1-5,CATSKAGGSNQPQHF,TGTGCCACCAGCAAGGCGGGGGGGAGCAATCAGCCCCAGCATTTT
-,TRBV2,-,TRBJ2-3,CASSETLELDTQYF,TGTGCCAGCAGTGAAACTTTGGAGTTAGATACGCAGTATTTT
-,TRBV6-6,-,TRBJ2-2,CASRRREGELFF,TGTGCCAGCAGACGGAGAGAGGGGGAGCTGTTTTTT
-,TRBV10-3,-,TRBJ1-1,CAISGRGDAEAFF,TGTGCCATCAGTGGTCGGGGGGACGCTGAAGCTTTCTTT
-,TRBV18,TRBD1,TRBJ2-2,CASSTGQGGTGELFF,TGTGCCAGCTCAACAGGACAGGGAGGCACCGGGGAGCTGTTTTTT
-,TRBV18,TRBD1,TRBJ1-1,CASSPLGQGVNTEAFF,TGTGCCAGCTCACCATTGGGACAGGGGGTGAACACTGAAGCTTTCTTT
-,TRBV7-2,TRBD2,TRBJ2-3,CASSLIAGGPTDTQYF,TGTGCCAGCAGCTTAATAGCGGGGGGCCCGACAGATACGCAGTATTTT
-,TRBV28,-,TRBJ1-6,CASSLQGTIGSSPLHF,TGTGCCAGCAGTTTGCAGGGTACCATTGGATCTTCACCCCTCCACTTT
-,TRBV19,-,TRBJ2-1,CASSIRGVKTYNEQFF,TGTGCCAGTAGTATACGAGGAGTCAAGACCTACAATGAGCAGTTCTTC
-,TRBV5-1,-,TRBJ1-4,CASSLRATNEKLFF,TGCGCCAGCAGCTTGAGAGCAACTAATGAAAAACTGTTTTTT
-,TRBV6-2/TRBV6-3,-,TRBJ2-7,CASSSWTPNPYEQYF,TGTGCCAGCAGTTCTTGGACTCCTAATCCCTACGAGCAGTACTTC
-,TRBV2,TRBD1,TRBJ1-2,CASRDRAYGYTF,TGTGCCAGCAGAGACAGGGCCTATGGCTACACCTTC
once,TRBV2,-,TRBJ2-1,CASSVSPSSYNEQFF,TGTGCCAGCAGTGTTAGCCCGAGCTCCTACAATGAGCAGTTCTTC
-,TRBV7-9,TRBD1,TRBJ1-4,CASTDRGGGEKLFF,TGTGCCAGCACCGACAGGGGAGGAGGTGAAAAACTGTTTTTT
once,TRBV9,TRBD1,TRBJ2-1,CASSRIRDRGLNEQFF,TGTGCCAGCAGCCGCATCCGGGACAGGGGGCTCAATGAGCAGTTCTTC
-,TRBV3-1/TRBV3-2,-,TRBJ1-5,CASSAVMGNQPQHF,TGTGCCAGCAGCGCGGTTATGGGCAATCAGCCCCAGCATTTT
-,TRBV6-2/TRBV6-3,-,TRBJ2-5,CASSYLTVTQETQYF,TGTGCCAGCAGTTATCTTACAGTGACCCAAGAGACCCAGTACTTC
-,TRBV6-1,TRBD2,TRBJ2-2,CASSVVLAGGSRVGELFF,TGTGCCAGCAGTGTCGTGTTAGCGGGGGGTTCTAGGGTCGGGGAGCTGTTTTTT
-,TRBV11-2,-,TRBJ2-5,CASSLDPGRGPGQYF,TGTGCCAGCAGCTTAGATCCTGGGCGGGGCCCAGGGCAGTACTTC
-,TRBV28,-,TRBJ2-1,CASSFQPGYLEQFF,TGTGCCAGCAGTTTCCAACCAGGGTACCTTGAGCAGTTCTTC
-,TRBV7-2,TRBD2,TRBJ2-3,CASSLGALAGGSSTDTQYF,TGTGCCAGCAGCTTAGGCGCTCTAGCGGGGGGGTCTAGCACAGATACGCAGTATTTT
-,TRBV7-2,TRBD2,TRBJ2-3,CASSLGLAGYTQYF,TGTGCCAGCAGCCTGGGACTAGCGGGCTATACGCAGTATTTT
-,TRBV12-3/TRBV12-4,-,TRBJ1-6,CASSLPRSPLHF,TGTGCCAGCAGTTTACCTCGGTCACCCCTCCACTTT
-,TRBV7-9,TRBD2,TRBJ2-1,CASSLAGLVAEQFF,TGTGCCAGCAGCTTAGCCGGACTAGTGGCTGAGCAGTTCTTC
few,TRBV2,-,TRBJ1-2,CASSETLQGSLPYGYTF,TGTGCCAGCAGTGAGACGTTACAGGGCTCACTACCCTATGGCTACACCTTC
-,TRBV10-3,-,TRBJ1-6,CAINTGNSPLHF,TGTGCCATAAACACAGGGAATTCACCCCTCCACTTT
-,TRBV5-1,-,TRBJ1-2,CASSLGTGGYTF,TGCGCCAGCAGCTTGGGTACGGGTGGCTACACCTTC